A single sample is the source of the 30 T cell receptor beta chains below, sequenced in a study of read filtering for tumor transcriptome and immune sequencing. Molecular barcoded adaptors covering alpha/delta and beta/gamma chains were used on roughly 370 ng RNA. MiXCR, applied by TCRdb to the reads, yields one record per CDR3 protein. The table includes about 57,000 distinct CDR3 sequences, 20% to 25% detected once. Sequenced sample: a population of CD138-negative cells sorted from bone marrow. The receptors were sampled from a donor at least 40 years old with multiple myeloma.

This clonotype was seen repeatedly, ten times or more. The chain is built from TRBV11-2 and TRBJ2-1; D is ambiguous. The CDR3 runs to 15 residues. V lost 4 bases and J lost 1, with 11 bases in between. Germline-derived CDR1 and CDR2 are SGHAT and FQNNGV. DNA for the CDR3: TGTGCCAGCAGCTCAGATGGAACTTCCTACAATGAGCAGTTCTTC. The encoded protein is CASSSDGTSYNEQFF.

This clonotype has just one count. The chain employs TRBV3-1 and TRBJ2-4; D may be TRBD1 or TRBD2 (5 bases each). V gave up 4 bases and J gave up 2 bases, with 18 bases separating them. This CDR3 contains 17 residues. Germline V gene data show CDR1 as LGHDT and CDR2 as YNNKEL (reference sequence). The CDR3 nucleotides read TGTGCCAGCAGCCGCAACCCGGGGCCCGGGTCCAAAAACATTCAGTACTTC. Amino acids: CASSRNPGPGSKNIQYF.

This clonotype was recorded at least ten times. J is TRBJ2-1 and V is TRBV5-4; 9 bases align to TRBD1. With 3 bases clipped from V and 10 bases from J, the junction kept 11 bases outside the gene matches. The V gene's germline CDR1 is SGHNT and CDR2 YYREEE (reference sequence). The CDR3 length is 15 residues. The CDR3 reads CASSSRTGANQEQFF. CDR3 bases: TGTGCCAGCAGCTCCAGGACAGGGGCCAACCAAGAGCAGTTCTTC.

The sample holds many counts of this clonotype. The CDR3 nucleotides read TGTGCCAGCAGCGGGGGGGAGATAGGCACCGGGGAGCTGTTTTTT. It translates to CASSGGEIGTGELFF. The chain recombines TRBV5-6 with TRBJ2-2; 7 bases align to TRBD2. The CDR3 contains 15 residues. V shed 4 bases, J shed 4 bases, and the junction held 7 bases outside the gene matches. Looked up from germline, CDR1 is SGHDT and CDR2 is YYEEEE. The full variable domain, rest sourced from reference TRBV5-6 and TRBJ2-2, is DAGVTQSPTHLIKTRGQQVTLRCSPKSGHDTVSWYQQALGQGPQFIFQYYEEEERQRGNFPDRFSGHQFPNYSSELNVNALLLGDSALYLCASSGGEIGTGELFFGEGSRLTVL.

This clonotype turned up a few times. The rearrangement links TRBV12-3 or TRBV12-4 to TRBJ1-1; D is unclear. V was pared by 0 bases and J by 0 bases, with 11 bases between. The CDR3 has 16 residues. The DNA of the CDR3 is TGTGCCAGCAGTTTAGCGGCGGGGAGGTTGAACACTGAAGCTTTCTTT. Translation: CASSLAAGRLNTEAFF.

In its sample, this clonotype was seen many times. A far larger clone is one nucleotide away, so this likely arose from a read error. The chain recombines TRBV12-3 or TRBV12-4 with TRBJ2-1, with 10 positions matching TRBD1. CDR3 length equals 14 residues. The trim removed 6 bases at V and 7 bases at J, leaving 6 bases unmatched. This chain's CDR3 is CASSLWDRGNEQFF. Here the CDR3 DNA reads TGTGCCAGCAGCCTCTGGGACAGGGGTAATGAGCAGTTCTTC.

The CDR3 DNA follows: TGCAGCCTAATAGGGGGCACCGGGGAGCTGTTTTTT. It is translated as CSLIGGTGELFF. The rearrangement joins TRBV29-1 to TRBJ2-2; possibly TRBD1 for D (6 bases). The germline V and J ends were trimmed by 8 bases and 4 bases, with 11 bases remaining between them. The CDR3 has 12 residues. Germline V gene sequence: CDR1 SQVTM, CDR2 ANQGSEA.

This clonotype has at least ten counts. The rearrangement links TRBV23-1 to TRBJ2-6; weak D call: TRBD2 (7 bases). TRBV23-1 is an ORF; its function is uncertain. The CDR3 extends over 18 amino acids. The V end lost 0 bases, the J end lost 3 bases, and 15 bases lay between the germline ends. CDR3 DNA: TGCGCCAGCAGTCAATCGCTGGGGGGGCAGTTTGGGGCCAACGTCCTGACTTTC. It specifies CASSQSLGGQFGANVLTF.

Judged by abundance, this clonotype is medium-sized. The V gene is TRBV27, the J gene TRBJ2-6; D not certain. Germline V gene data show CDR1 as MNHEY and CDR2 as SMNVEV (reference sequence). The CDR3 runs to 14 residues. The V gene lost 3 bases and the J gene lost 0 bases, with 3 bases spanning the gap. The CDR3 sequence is CASSFSSGANVLTF. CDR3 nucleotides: TGTGCCAGCAGTTTCAGCTCTGGGGCCAACGTCCTGACTTTC.

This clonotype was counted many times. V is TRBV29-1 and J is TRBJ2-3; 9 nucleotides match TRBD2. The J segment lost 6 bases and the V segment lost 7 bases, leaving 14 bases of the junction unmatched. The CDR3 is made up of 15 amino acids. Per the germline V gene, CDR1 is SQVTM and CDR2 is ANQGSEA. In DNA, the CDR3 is TGCAGCGGCCTAGGCGGGGGGGCCTCACCCGATACGCAGTATTTT. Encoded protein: CSGLGGGASPDTQYF.

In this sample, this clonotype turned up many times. In DNA form, the CDR3 reads TGTGCCAGCAGCTTGAGGGTTGGGCACACACCAGCCTACGAGCAGTACTTC. Its translation is CASSLRVGHTPAYEQYF. This chain connects TRBV11-2 to TRBJ2-7; maybe TRBD2 (5 bases). The CDR3 loop spans 17 amino acids. Germline V gene data show CDR1 as SGHAT and CDR2 as FQNNGV. The ends were cut back, 3 bases at V and 2 bases at J, with 20 bases in the middle.

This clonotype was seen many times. The CDR3 is CASSFSRNEQFF. CDR3 DNA: TGTGCCAGCAGCTTCTCAAGAAATGAGCAGTTCTTC. The chain employs TRBV7-8 and TRBJ2-1; D unclear. The V and J ends lost 3 bases and 7 bases respectively, with 7 bases between them. CDR3 length equals 12 residues. The V gene's germline CDR1 is SGHVS and CDR2 FQNEAQ.

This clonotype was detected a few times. DNA for the CDR3: TGTGCCAGCAGTTTTTTAGGACAGGGGGCTGGAGAGACCCAGTACTTC. It specifies CASSFLGQGAGETQYF. The chain carries TRBV28 and TRBJ2-5; TRBD1 matches at 11 bases. This CDR3 has 16 residues. V shed 3 bases, J shed 4 bases, and the junction held 7 bases outside the gene matches. Germline loops: CDR1 MDHEN, CDR2 SYDVKM.

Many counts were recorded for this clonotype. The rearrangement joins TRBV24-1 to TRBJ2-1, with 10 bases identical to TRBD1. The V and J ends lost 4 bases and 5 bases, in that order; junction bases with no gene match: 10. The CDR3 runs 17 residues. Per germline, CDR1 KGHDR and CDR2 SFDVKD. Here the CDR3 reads CATSDQMTGGEHNEQFF. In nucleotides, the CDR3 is TGTGCCACCAGTGACCAAATGACAGGGGGCGAACACAATGAGCAGTTCTTC.

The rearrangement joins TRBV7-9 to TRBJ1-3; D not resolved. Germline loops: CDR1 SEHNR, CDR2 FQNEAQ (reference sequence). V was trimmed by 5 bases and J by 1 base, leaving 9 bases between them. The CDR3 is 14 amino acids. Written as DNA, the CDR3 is TGTGCCAGCAGCACCCTTGGGTCTGGAAACACCATATATTTT. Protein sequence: CASSTLGSGNTIYF.

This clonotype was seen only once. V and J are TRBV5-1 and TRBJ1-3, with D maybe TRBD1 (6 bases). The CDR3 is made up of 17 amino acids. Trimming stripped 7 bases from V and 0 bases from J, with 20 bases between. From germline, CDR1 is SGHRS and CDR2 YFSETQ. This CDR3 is CASAPGAGKDSGNTIYF. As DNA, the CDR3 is TGCGCCAGCGCCCCGGGGGCAGGGAAAGACTCTGGAAACACCATATATTTT. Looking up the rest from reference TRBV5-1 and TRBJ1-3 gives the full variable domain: KAGVTQTPRYLIKTRGQQVTLSCSPISGHRSVSWYQQTPGQGLQFLFEYFSETQRNKGNFPGRFSGRQFSNSRSEMNVSTLELGDSALYLCASAPGAGKDSGNTIYFGEGSWLTVV.

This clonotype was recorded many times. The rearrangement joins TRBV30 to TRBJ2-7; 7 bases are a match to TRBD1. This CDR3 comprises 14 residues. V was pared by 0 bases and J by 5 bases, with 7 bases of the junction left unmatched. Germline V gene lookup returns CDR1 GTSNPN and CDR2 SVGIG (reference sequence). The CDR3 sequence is CAWSVKGAMDEQYF. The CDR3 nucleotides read TGTGCCTGGAGTGTAAAGGGGGCAATGGACGAGCAGTACTTC.

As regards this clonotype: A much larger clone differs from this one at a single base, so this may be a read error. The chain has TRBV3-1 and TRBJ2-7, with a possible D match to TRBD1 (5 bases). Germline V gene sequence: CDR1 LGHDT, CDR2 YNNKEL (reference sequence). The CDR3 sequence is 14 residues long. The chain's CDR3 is CVSSQEGVVHEQYF. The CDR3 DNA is TGTGTCAGCAGCCAAGAAGGGGTGGTCCACGAGCAGTACTTC.

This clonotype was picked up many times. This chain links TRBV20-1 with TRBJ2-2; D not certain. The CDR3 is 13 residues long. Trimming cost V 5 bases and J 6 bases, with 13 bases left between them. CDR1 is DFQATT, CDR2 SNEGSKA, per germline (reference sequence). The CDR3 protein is CSALDLGPGELFF. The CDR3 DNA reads TGCAGTGCTCTGGACCTCGGGCCCGGGGAGCTGTTTTTT.

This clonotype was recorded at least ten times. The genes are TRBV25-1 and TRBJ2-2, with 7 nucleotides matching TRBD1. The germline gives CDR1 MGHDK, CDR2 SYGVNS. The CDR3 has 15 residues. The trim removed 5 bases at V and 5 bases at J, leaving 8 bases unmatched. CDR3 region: CASSSDRVGTGELFF. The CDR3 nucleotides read TGTGCCAGCAGTTCAGACAGGGTCGGGACCGGGGAGCTGTTTTTT.

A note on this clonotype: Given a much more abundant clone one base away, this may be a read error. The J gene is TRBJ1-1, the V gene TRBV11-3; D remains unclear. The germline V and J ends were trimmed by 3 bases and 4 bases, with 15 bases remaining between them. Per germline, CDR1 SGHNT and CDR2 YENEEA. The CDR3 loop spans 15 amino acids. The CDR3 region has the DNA TGTGCCAGCAGCTTCTTTAAGGGCAGCGGCACTGAAGCTTTCTTT. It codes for CASSFFKGSGTEAFF.

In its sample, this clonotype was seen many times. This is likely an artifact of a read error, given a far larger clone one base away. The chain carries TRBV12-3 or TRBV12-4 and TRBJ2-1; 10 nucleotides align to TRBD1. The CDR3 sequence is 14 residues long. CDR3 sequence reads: CACSRWDRGNEQFF. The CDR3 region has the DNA TGTGCCTGCAGCCGCTGGGACAGGGGTAATGAGCAGTTCTTC.

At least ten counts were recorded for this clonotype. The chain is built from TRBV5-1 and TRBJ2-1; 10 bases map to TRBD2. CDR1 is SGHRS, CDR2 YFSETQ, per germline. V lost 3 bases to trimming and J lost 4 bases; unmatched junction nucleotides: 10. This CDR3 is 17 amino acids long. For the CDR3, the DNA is TGCGCCAGCAGCTCGCACCCTAGCGGGGGCCAATACAATGAGCAGTTCTTC. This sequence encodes CASSSHPSGGQYNEQFF.

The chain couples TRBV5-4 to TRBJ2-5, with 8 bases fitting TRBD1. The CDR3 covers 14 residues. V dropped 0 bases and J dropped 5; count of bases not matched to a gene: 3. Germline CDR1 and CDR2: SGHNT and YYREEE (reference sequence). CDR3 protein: CASSLDRGSETQYF. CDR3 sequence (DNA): TGTGCCAGCAGCTTGGACAGGGGGAGCGAGACCCAGTACTTC.

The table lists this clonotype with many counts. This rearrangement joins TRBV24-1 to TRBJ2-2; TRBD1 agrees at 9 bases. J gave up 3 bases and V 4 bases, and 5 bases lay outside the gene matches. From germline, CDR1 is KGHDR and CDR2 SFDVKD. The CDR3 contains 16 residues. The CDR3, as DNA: TGTGCCACCAGTGACCAGGGACAGGGATACACCGGGGAGCTGTTTTTT. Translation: CATSDQGQGYTGELFF.

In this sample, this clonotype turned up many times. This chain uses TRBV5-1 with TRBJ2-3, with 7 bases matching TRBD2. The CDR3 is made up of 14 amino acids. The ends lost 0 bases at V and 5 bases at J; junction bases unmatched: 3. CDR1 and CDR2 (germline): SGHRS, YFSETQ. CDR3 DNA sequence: TGCGCCAGCAGCTTGGGACTAGCAGGAGATACGCAGTATTTT. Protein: CASSLGLAGDTQYF.

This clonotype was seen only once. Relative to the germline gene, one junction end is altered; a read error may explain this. The CDR3 DNA reads as TGTGCCAGCAGCTTAGGGACTCGGGAGACCCAGCACTTC. Translating it yields CASSLGTRETQHF. The V call is TRBV7-6, the J call TRBJ2-5; D possibly corresponds to TRBD2 (6 bases). Germline V gene data show CDR1 as SGHVS and CDR2 as FNYEAQ. The CDR3 runs to 13 residues.

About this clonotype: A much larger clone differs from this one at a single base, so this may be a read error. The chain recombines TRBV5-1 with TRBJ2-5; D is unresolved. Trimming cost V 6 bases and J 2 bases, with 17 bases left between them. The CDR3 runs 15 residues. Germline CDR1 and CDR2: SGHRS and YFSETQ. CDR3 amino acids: CASTAQESRQETQYF. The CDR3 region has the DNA TGCGCCAGCACTGCCCAGGAGAGCAGACAAGAGACCCAGTACTTC.

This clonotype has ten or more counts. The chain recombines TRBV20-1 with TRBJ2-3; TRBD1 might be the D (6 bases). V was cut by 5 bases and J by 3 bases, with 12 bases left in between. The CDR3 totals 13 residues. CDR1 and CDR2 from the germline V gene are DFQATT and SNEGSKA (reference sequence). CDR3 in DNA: TGCAGTGCTCGGGTTACAGGGACAGATACGCAGTATTTT. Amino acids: CSARVTGTDTQYF.

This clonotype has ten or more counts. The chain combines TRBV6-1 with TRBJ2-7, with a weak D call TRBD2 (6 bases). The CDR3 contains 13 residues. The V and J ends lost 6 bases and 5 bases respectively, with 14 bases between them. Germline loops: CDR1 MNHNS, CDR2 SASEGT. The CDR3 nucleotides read TGTGCCAGCAGCGCCAGGGAGGTCAACGAGCAGTACTTC. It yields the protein CASSAREVNEQYF.